This T cell receptor (beta chain) was recorded in a study of T cells after yellow fever vaccination. This clonotype was counted many times. TCRdb re-called the 5' RACE reads with MiXCR, one entry per CDR3 protein. The data hold some 160,000 distinct CDR3 sequences, with about 7% observed a single time. This receptor was obtained from a man between 18 and 35 years old who received the YFV17D yellow fever vaccine. The input for sequencing was CD4+ T cells sorted from PBMCs, taken about 5 days after the first yellow fever vaccination.

The CDR3 DNA reads as TGTGCCGGACTCCGGGACTCCAATTCACCCCTCCACTTT. Its protein product is CAGLRDSNSPLHF. The V and J genes are TRBV6-6 and TRBJ1-6; tentative D call: TRBD1 (5 bases). The CDR3 is made up of 13 amino acids. V lost 11 bases to trimming and J lost 7 bases, with 15 bases between them. Germline V gene data show CDR1 as MNHNY and CDR2 as SVGAGI (reference sequence).